This entry features one T cell receptor beta chain sequence. Antigen unknown. Generated by immunoSEQ multiplex PCR, the TCRdb table keeps only in-frame clones and is missing some. The sample records some 130,000 clones, approximately 83% being singletons. V shed 5 bases and J 7 bases; nucleotides not matched to a gene: 12. The CDR3 runs to 16 residues. From germline, CDR1 is SGHTA and CDR2 FQGNSA. These data are taken from a study of cytotoxic CD8 clonotypes in ibrutinib-treated CLL. Notes on the study in general: Pretreatment clonality was elevated relative to age-matched healthy donors and paralleled circulating CD8+ T-cell counts.

The receptor was derived from a human donor with chronic lymphocytic leukemia. The sequencing here drew on PBMCs, taken after 24 months of ibrutinib treatment. The chain employs TRBV7-2 and TRBJ2-2; the match to TRBD1 covers 8 bases. CDR3 DNA sequence: TGTGCCAGCAGCGGTCACTCAGGGGGCGCGATCGGGGAGCTGTTTTTT. Translating gives CASSGHSGGAIGELFF.